This entry features one T cell receptor (beta chain) sequence. In germline, CDR1 is LNHDA, CDR2 SQIVND (reference sequence). V shed 4 bases, J shed 6 bases, and the junction held 4 bases outside the gene matches. The CDR3 length is 14 residues. These data are taken from a study of shared T cell receptors in the human thymus. Method: immunoSEQ multiplex PCR; TCRdb's copy keeps in-frame clones and lacks some. Counted here are roughly 710,000 clones, 80% to 90% occurring once; the ten biggest clones make up more than 0.008%. These records were also assigned to another study, of human thymus T cells. From that study: Infants, healthy and Finnish, who were having corrective surgery for congenital heart defects served as donors. During corrective heart surgery, resections were taken, and the thymus tissue came from them.

This chain uses TRBV19 with TRBJ2-2; TRBD1 matches at 8 bases. The TCR sequence derives from a girl under three years old with a congenital heart defect. Input material: thymocytes. CDR3 nucleotides: TGTGCCAGTAGTAACAGGGGGTGGGCCGGGGAGCTGTTTTTT. This encodes CASSNRGWAGELFF.